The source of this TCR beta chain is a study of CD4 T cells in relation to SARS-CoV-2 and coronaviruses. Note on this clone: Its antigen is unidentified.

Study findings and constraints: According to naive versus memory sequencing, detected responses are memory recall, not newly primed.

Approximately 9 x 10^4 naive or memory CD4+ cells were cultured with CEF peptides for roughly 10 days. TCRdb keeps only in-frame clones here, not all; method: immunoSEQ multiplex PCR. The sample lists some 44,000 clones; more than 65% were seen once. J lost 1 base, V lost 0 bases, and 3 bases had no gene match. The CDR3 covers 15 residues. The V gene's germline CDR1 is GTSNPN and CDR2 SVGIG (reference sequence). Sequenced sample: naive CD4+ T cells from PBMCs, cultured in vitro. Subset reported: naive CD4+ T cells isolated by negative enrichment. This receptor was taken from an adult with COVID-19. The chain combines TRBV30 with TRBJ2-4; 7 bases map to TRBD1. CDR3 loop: CAWSVQGSAKNIQYF. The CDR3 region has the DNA TGTGCCTGGAGTGTACAGGGGAGTGCCAAAAACATTCAGTACTTC.